Following are 15 T cell receptor beta chains from one sample sequenced in a study of identical twins (dated by TCRdb to about 2016). The protocol used for the library was 5' RACE. The listed sequencing device is Illumina HiSeq 2000. TCRdb cleaned the public reads at Q25 with fastp, built clones with MiXCR and kept in-frame beta chains. CDR3 protein duplicates are merged, each entry listing the most common genes and DNA. The sample table contains about 500,000 distinct CDR3 sequences; only one count was recorded for 13% to 15% of them. The ten largest clones represent 0.98% of the sample. A further study also used this sample, focusing on yellow fever vaccine responses in identical twins.

The specimen sequenced was CD4+ T cells sorted from blood. These receptors were obtained from a woman aged 18-29 years in good health.

This clonotype turned up a few times. V usage is TRBV3-1 and J usage is TRBJ2-3, with D maybe TRBD1 (5 bases). The CDR3 consists of 13 residues. Germline V gene lookup returns CDR1 LGHDT and CDR2 YNNKEL (reference sequence). Trimming stripped 4 bases from V and 2 bases from J, with 7 bases between. The CDR3 DNA reads TGTGCCAGCAGCCGGACATTCACAGATACGCAGTATTTT. Protein sequence: CASSRTFTDTQYF.

This rearrangement joins TRBV11-2 to TRBJ2-7; 7 nucleotides line up with TRBD1. This CDR3 comprises 15 residues. The junction had 7 bases not matched to a gene; V was cut back by 3 bases and J by 2 bases. Germline V gives CDR1 SGHAT, CDR2 FQNNGV. The CDR3 sequence: CASSFGRQGTYEQYF. The CDR3 bases are TGTGCCAGCAGCTTTGGTCGACAGGGCACCTACGAGCAGTACTTC.

The chain employs TRBV4-1 and TRBJ2-7; 9 bases line up with TRBD2. The V segment lost 4 bases and the J segment 3 bases; nucleotides outside the gene matches: 16. Per germline, CDR1 MGHRA and CDR2 YSYEKL. This CDR3 comprises 18 residues. CDR3 region: CASSPAGGAFSRDYEQYF. The CDR3 coding sequence is TGCGCCAGCAGCCCGGCGGGAGGGGCCTTTTCCCGCGACTACGAGCAGTACTTC.

The chain couples TRBV11-1 to TRBJ2-1, with TRBD2 matching 11 bases. The CDR3 is 20 amino acids. Unmatched junction bases numbered 22, after V lost 3 bases and J lost 9 bases. Germline CDR1 is SGHAT and CDR2 is FQDESV (reference sequence). The CDR3 here is CASSLRSGTSGPRVEVEQFF. The CDR3, as DNA: TGTGCCAGCAGCTTGAGATCCGGGACTAGCGGTCCCAGGGTCGAGGTTGAGCAGTTCTTC.

This clonotype has more than one count but fewer than ten. The chain carries TRBV20-1 and TRBJ2-3; tentatively, D is TRBD2 (5 bases). From germline, CDR1 is DFQATT and CDR2 SNEGSKA (reference sequence). The CDR3 is 16 residues long. Trimming pared 7 bases from V and 4 bases from J, leaving 24 bases between. CDR3 bases: TGCAGTGTCCGCGGAACGTGGGCTAGCCGGCCAGATACGCAGTATTTT. It translates to CSVRGTWASRPDTQYF.

This clonotype was recorded at least ten times. The V call is TRBV10-1, the J call TRBJ2-1; TRBD2 might be the D (5 bases). Germline-derived CDR1 and CDR2 are WNHNN and SYGVQD (reference sequence). V shed 8 bases and J shed 8 bases, with 19 bases lying between them. The CDR3 totals 14 residues. Written as DNA, the CDR3 is TGCGCCAGCTCTTGGGGTCCCGCGGGTGATGAGCAGTTCTTC. Translation gives CASSWGPAGDEQFF.

Many counts were recorded for this clonotype. This chain uses TRBV12-3 or TRBV12-4 with TRBJ2-7; D is possibly TRBD1 (6 bases). This CDR3 is built from 14 residues. With 5 bases removed from V and 3 bases from J, the gap between germline ends came to 14 bases. The CDR3 sequence is CASSPQGLGYEQYF. CDR3 bases: TGTGCCAGCAGTCCACAGGGTCTTGGCTACGAGCAGTACTTC.

This clonotype was picked up a small number of times. The rearrangement uses TRBV10-3 and TRBJ2-3, with TRBD2 matching 11 bases. The CDR3 spans 14 residues. Unmatched junction bases numbered 5, after V lost 9 bases and J lost 3 bases. The germline V gene has CDR1 ENHRY and CDR2 SYGVKD. This CDR3 reads CAIMTSGATDTQYF. The CDR3 coding sequence is TGTGCCATAATGACTAGCGGGGCAACAGATACGCAGTATTTT.

There are a few counts of this clonotype. The V call is TRBV19, the J call TRBJ1-1; D is perhaps TRBD1 (5 bases). The CDR3 is 16 residues long. Germline V gene data show CDR1 as LNHDA and CDR2 as SQIVND (reference sequence). V was trimmed by 5 bases and J by 5 bases, leaving 21 bases between them. The CDR3 coding sequence is TGTGCCAGTAGTGTCCAGACTGGGACGTTCGGGACTGAAGCTTTCTTT. Its protein is CASSVQTGTFGTEAFF.

CDR3 region: CASSLSMRQTGETQYF. CDR3 coding DNA: TGTGCCAGCAGCCTTTCAATGAGACAGACTGGGGAGACCCAGTACTTC. This chain connects TRBV6-1 to TRBJ2-5, with D possibly matching TRBD1 (5 bases). Germline values: CDR1 MNHNS, CDR2 SASEGT. V lost 6 bases to trimming and J lost 5 bases, with 22 bases between them. CDR3 length equals 16 residues.

The CDR3 DNA reads as TGTGCCAGCAGCTTGCCTAGCGGGGGGCTCACCGGGGAGCTGTTTTTT. Translation: CASSLPSGGLTGELFF. J is TRBJ2-2 and V is TRBV5-4; 11 positions agree with TRBD2. The CDR3 has 16 amino acids. Trimming cost V 1 base and J 4 bases; bases outside gene matches: 3. Looked up from germline, CDR1 is SGHNT and CDR2 is YYREEE (reference sequence).

The V gene is TRBV27, the J gene TRBJ2-7; 7 bases are a match to TRBD2. Germline V CDR1 and CDR2: MNHEY, SMNVEV (reference sequence). Losses at the gene ends were 3 bases for V and 5 bases for J; bases not matched to a gene: 4. There are 13 residues in the CDR3. Written as DNA, the CDR3 is TGTGCCAGCAGTTTCAGGGAGGGTGACGAGCAGTACTTC. Protein product: CASSFREGDEQYF.

This clonotype was counted only a few times. The chain employs TRBV5-1 and TRBJ2-1; D unresolved. Trimming stripped 1 base from V and 0 bases from J, with 11 bases between. The CDR3 extends over 16 amino acids. Germline lookup yields CDR1 SGHRS and CDR2 YFSETQ. The CDR3 reads CASSLTSAVSYNEQFF. CDR3 DNA: TGCGCCAGCAGCTTGACATCGGCGGTCTCCTACAATGAGCAGTTCTTC.

J is TRBJ2-5 and V is TRBV9, with D possibly being TRBD2 (5 bases). The CDR3 has 15 amino acids. V lost 0 bases and J lost 2, with 11 bases in between. The germline CDR1 and CDR2 sequences are SGDLS and YYNGEE. CDR3 DNA: TGTGCCAGCAGCGTAGAGCCTAGCCGTCAAGAGACCCAGTACTTC. It yields the protein CASSVEPSRQETQYF.

This clonotype was seen many times. The J gene is TRBJ2-7, the V gene TRBV29-1, with 10 bases identical to TRBD2. V lost 3 bases and J lost 6; bases outside the gene matches: 5. CDR3 length equals 13 residues. CDR1 SQVTM and CDR2 ANQGSEA come from the germline V gene. CDR3 in amino acids: CSVEPSGSFEQYF. In nucleotides, the CDR3 is TGCAGCGTTGAGCCTAGCGGGAGCTTCGAGCAGTACTTC.